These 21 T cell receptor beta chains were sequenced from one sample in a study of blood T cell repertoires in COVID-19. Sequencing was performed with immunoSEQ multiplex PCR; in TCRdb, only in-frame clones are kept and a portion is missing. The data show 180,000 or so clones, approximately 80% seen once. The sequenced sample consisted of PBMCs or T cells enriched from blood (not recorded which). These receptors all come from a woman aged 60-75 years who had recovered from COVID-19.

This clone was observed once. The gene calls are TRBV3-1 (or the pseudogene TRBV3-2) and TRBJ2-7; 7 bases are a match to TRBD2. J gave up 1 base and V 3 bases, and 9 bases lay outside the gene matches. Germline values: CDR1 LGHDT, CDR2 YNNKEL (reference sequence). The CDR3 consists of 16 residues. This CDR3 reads CASSHRLAGGSYEQYF. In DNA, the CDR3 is TGTGCCAGCAGCCACCGACTAGCAGGAGGGTCCTACGAGCAGTACTTC.

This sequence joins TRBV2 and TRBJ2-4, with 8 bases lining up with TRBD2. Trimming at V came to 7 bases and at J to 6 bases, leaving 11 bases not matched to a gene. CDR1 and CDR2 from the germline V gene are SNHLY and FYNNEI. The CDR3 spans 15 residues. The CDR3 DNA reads TGTGCCAGCACCCCGGGGGGACTAGGGGGAAACATTCAGTACTTC. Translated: CASTPGGLGGNIQYF.

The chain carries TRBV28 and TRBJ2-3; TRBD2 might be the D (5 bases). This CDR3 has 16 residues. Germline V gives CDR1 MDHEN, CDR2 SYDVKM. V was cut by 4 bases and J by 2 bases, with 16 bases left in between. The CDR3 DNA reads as TGTGCCAGCAGTTGGATGACGGGGTCCTACACAGATACGCAGTATTTT. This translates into CASSWMTGSYTDTQYF. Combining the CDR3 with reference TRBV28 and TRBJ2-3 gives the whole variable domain DVKVTQSSRYLVKRTGEKVFLECVQDMDHENMFWYRQDPGLGLRLIYFSYDVKMKEKGDIPEGYSVSREKKERFSLILESASTNQTSMYLCASSWMTGSYTDTQYFGPGTRLTVL.

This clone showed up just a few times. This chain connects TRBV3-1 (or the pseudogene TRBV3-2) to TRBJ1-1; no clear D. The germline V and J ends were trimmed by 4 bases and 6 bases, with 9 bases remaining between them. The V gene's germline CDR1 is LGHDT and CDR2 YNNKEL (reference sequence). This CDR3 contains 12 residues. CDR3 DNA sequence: TGTGCCAGCAGCCCGTCCGGGGCTGAAGCTTTCTTT. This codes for CASSPSGAEAFF.

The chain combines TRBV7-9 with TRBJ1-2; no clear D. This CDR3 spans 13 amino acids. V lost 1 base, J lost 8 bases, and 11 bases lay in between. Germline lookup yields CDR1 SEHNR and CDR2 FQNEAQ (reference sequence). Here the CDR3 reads CASSLEMARGYTF. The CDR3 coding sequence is TGTGCCAGCAGCTTAGAGATGGCAAGAGGCTACACCTTC. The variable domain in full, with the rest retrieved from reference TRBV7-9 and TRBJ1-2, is DTGVSQNPRHKITKRGQNVTFRCDPISEHNRLYWYRQTLGQGPEFLTYFQNEAQLEKSRLLSDRFSAERPKGSFSTLEIQRTEQGDSAMYLCASSLEMARGYTFGSGTRLTVV.

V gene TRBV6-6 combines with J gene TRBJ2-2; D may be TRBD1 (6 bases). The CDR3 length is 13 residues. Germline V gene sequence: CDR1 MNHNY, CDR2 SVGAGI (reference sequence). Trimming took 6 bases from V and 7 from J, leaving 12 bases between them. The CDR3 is CASSAGVYGELFF. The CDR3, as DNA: TGTGCCAGCAGCGCAGGGGTTTACGGGGAGCTGTTTTTT.

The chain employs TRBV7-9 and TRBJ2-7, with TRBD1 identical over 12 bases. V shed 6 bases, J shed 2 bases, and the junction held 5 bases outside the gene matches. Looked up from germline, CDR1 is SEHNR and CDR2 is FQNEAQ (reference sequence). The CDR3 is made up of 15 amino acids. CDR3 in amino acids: CASSTGTGGPYEQYF. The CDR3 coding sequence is TGTGCCAGCAGTACCGGGACAGGGGGCCCCTACGAGCAGTACTTC.

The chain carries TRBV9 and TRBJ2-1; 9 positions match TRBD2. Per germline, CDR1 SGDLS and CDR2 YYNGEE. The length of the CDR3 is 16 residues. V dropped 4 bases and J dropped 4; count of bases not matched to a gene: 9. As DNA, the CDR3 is TGTGCCAGCAGCCCCGCTTGGCTAGCGGGGTACAATGAGCAGTTCTTC. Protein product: CASSPAWLAGYNEQFF.

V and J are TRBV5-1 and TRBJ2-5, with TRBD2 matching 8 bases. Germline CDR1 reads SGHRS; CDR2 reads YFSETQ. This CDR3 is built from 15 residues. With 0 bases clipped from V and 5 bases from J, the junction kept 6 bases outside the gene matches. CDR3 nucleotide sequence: TGCGCCAGCAGCTTGGCCGGGACTAGAGGGGAGACCCAGTACTTC. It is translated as CASSLAGTRGETQYF.

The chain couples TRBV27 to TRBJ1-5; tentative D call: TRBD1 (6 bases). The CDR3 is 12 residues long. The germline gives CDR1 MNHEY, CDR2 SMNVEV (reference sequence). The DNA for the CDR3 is TGTTCGTCCGGGGGGCACAATCAGCCCCAGCATTTT. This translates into CSSGGHNQPQHF.

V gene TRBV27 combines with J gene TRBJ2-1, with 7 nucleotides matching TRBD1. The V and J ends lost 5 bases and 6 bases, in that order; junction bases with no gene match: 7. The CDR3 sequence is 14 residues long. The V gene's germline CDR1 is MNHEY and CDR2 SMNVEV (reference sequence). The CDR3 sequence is CASSPTTGANEQFF. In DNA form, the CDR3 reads TGTGCCAGCAGTCCGACCACAGGGGCCAATGAGCAGTTCTTC.

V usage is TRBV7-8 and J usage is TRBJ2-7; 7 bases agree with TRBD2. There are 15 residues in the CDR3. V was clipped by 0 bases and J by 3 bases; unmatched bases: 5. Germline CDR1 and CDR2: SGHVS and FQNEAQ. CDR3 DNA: TGTGCCAGCAGCTTAGCGGGGAGCGGGGACTACGAGCAGTACTTC. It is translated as CASSLAGSGDYEQYF.

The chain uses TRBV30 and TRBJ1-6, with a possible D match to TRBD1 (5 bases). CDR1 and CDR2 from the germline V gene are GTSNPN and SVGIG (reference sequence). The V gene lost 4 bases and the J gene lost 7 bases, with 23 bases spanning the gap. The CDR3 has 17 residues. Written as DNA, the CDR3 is TGTGCCTGGAACGCAGGGAATCTAAGAGGATGGAATTCACCCCTCCACTTT. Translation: CAWNAGNLRGWNSPLHF.

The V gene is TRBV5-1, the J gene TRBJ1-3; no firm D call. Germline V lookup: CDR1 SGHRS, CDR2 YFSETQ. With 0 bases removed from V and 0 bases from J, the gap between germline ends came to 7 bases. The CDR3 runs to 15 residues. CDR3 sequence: CASSLDSFSGNTIYF. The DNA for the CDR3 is TGCGCCAGCAGCTTGGACAGTTTCTCTGGAAACACCATATATTTT. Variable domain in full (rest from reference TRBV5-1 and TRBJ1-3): KAGVTQTPRYLIKTRGQQVTLSCSPISGHRSVSWYQQTPGQGLQFLFEYFSETQRNKGNFPGRFSGRQFSNSRSEMNVSTLELGDSALYLCASSLDSFSGNTIYFGEGSWLTVV.

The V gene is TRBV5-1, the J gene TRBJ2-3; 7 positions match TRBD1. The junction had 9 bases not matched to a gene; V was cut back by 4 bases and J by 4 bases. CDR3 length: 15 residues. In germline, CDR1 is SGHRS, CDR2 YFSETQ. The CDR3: CASSRIQGRADTQYF. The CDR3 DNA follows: TGCGCCAGCAGCCGAATACAGGGGCGGGCAGATACGCAGTATTTT.

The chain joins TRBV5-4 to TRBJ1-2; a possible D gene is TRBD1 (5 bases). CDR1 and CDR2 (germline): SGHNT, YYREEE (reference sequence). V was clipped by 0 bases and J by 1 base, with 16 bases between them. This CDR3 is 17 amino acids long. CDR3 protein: CASSLVRGTLFNYGYTF. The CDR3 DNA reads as TGTGCCAGCAGCTTGGTACGGGGGACTCTTTTTAACTATGGCTACACCTTC.

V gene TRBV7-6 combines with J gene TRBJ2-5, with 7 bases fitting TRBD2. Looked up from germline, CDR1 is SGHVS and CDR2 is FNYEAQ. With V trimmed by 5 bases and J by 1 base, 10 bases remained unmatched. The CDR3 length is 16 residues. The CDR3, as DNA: TGTGCCAGCAGCCGAGGACTAGTGCTCTTCCAAGAGACCCAGTACTTC. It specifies CASSRGLVLFQETQYF. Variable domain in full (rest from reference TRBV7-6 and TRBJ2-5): GAGVSQSPRYKVTKRGQDVALRCDPISGHVSLYWYRQALGQGPEFLTYFNYEAQQDKSGLPNDRFSAERPEGSISTLTIQRTEQRDSAMYRCASSRGLVLFQETQYFGPGTRLLVL.

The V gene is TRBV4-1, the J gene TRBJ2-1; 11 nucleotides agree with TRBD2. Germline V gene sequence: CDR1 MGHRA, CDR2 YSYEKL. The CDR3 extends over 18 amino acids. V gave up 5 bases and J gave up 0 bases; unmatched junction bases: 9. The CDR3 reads CASSEGLAGISSYNEQFF. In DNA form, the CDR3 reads TGCGCCAGCAGCGAAGGACTAGCGGGCATTAGCTCCTACAATGAGCAGTTCTTC.

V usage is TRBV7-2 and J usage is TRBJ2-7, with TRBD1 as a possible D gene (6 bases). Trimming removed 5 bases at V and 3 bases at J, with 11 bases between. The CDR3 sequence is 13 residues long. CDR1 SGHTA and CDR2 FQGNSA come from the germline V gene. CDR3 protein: CASSSTGNYEQYF. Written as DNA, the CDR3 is TGTGCCAGCAGCAGTACAGGGAACTACGAGCAGTACTTC.

This CDR3 is CASTDDLTRSYGYTF. The CDR3 nucleotides are TGTGCCAGTACCGACGATTTGACCAGGTCCTATGGCTACACCTTC. The rearrangement joins TRBV19 to TRBJ1-2; unclear D gene. The CDR3 is 15 amino acids. V dropped 7 bases and J dropped 4 bases, with 19 bases sitting between them. Germline V gene sequence: CDR1 LNHDA, CDR2 SQIVND (reference sequence).

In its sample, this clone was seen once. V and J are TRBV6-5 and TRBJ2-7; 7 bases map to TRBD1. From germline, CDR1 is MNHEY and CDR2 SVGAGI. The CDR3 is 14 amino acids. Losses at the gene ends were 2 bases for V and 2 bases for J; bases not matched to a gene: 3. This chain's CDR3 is CASSYRDRTYEQYF. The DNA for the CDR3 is TGTGCCAGCAGTTACCGGGACAGAACCTACGAGCAGTACTTC.